This TCR beta chain was identified during a study of shared clonotypes between healthy human individuals. Within Nashville, Tennessee resided all donors, each a Caucasian adult. The assay was run at deep level. Genomic DNA of every subset was divided equally among multiple immunoSEQ plates. Unsorted PBMC samples were amplified in replicate PCRs containing around 300 ng DNA, some 33,000 T cell genomes. Method: immunoSEQ multiplex PCR; TCRdb's copy keeps in-frame clones and lacks some. The table has hundreds of thousands of clones, roughly four fifths seen once; the top ten hold about 11%. As to this clone: One base away lies a much larger clone, so this may be a sequencing read error.

Germline CDR1 SGHTS, CDR2 YDEGEE. V lost 4 bases and J lost 0; bases outside the gene matches: 2. The CDR3 consists of 15 residues. This TCR derives from a woman between 40 and 55 years old in good health. Some clones in this sample may be carry-over from other donors' samples. Material for sequencing was PBMCs. J is TRBJ2-5 and V is TRBV5-8, with TRBD2 matching 11 bases. CDR3 DNA sequence: TGTGCCAGCAGCCAGACTAGCGGGAACCAAGAGACCCAGTACTTC. This codes for CASSQTSGNQETQYF.